This entry concerns a single T cell receptor beta chain. Other DNA sequences in this specimen translate into the identical CDR3. CDR3 size: 14 residues. Trimming left V 2 bases short and J 2 bases short, with 10 bases between. The V gene's germline CDR1 is SGHRS and CDR2 YFSETQ. This entry is derived from a study of blood T cell repertoires in COVID-19. Background on the study: The United States, Italy and Spain were the sources of the acute and convalescent COVID-19 samples. PBMCs, B-cell-depleted T cells, or T cells were the source of the cDNA or gDNA that made up the material.

Authors' analysis steps: Amplification of reference gene primers was used by the study to estimate nucleated cell counts. The assay was immunoSEQ multiplex PCR, and TCRdb's table has in-frame clones only and misses some. V, J and clone size are those of that table, while D and trimming were read from the DNA. The sample records hundreds of thousands of clones, over 75% being singletons. The rearrangement uses TRBV5-1 and TRBJ2-5, with a tentative D call TRBD1 (6 bases). Sequencing was performed on peripheral blood. The sequence was obtained from a man older than 75 with acute or convalescent COVID-19. CDR3 sequence: CASSLGQLQETQYF. The CDR3, as DNA: TGCGCCAGCAGCTTAGGACAGCTACAAGAGACCCAGTACTTC.